This TCR beta chain came from a study of T cells after yellow fever vaccination. The CDR3 runs to 12 residues. In germline, CDR1 is SQVTM, CDR2 ANQGSEA. The V and J ends lost 8 bases and 4 bases respectively, with 14 bases between them. TCRdb recomputed calls from the 5' RACE reads with MiXCR, one row per CDR3 protein. Of tens of thousands of distinct CDR3 sequences in the sample, approximately 6.5% were seen once. This chain links TRBV29-1 with TRBJ1-2; D possibly corresponds to TRBD1 (6 bases). This sample comprised CD8+ T cells sorted from PBMCs, obtained 5 to 6 days after the first yellow fever vaccination. The origin of this receptor is a man aged 18 to 30 who received the YFV17D yellow fever vaccine. Here the CDR3 DNA reads TGCAGCTTTTCGGACAGTTCCTATGGCTACACCTTC. Residues: CSFSDSSYGYTF.